The source of this T cell receptor (beta chain) is a study of CD8 T cells in Susac syndrome. Random hexamers were used to reverse transcribe the RNA input (about 0.45 to 1 ug). The TCR beta CDR3 was amplified by immunoSEQ multiplex PCR across 54 Vbeta, 13 Jbeta. TCRdb used MiXCR to reprocess the immunoSEQ multiplex PCR reads, holding one entry per CDR3 protein. The repertoire holds about 400,000 distinct CDR3 sequences, with more than 80% as singletons. CD8+ and CD4+ T cells from blood underwent TCR beta sequencing. Negative magnetic isolation gave CD8+ and CD4+ cells; FACS enriched CD8+ TEMRA. V was shortened by 0 bases and J by 3 bases, with 8 bases between the two germline ends. Germline V gene sequence: CDR1 MNHEY, CDR2 SVGAGI. This CDR3 contains 15 residues.

V gene TRBV6-5 combines with J gene TRBJ2-2, with D possibly TRBD2 on 6 matching bases. What was sequenced was CD8+ T cells from PBMCs. This receptor was obtained from a human donor with multiple sclerosis. As DNA, the CDR3 is TGTGCCAGCAGTTACTCGGGACTGGACACCGGGGAGCTGTTTTTT. It is translated as CASSYSGLDTGELFF.